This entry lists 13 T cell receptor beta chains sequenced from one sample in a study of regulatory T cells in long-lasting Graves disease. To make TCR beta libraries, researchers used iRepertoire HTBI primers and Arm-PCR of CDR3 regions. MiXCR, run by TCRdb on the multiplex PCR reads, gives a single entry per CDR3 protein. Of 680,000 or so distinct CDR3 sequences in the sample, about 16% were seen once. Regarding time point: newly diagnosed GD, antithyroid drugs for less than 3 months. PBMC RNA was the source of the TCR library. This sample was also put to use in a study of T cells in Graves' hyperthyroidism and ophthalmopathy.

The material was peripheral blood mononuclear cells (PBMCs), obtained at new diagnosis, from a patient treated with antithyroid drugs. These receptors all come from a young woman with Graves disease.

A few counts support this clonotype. CDR3 coding DNA: TGCAGTGCGGGGACAGGGGCACTTCGAGCTAACTATGGCTACACCTTC. This codes for CSAGTGALRANYGYTF. The chain couples TRBV20-1 to TRBJ1-2; 10 bases map to TRBD1. The CDR3 spans 16 residues. The V gene end was trimmed by 6 bases and the J gene end by 0 bases; junction bases not matched to a gene: 10. The germline gives CDR1 DFQATT, CDR2 SNEGSKA (reference sequence).

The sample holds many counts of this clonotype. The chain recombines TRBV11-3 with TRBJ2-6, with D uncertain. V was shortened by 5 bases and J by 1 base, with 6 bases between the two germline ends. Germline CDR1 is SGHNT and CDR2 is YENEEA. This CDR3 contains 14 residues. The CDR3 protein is CASSPASGANVLTF. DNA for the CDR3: TGTGCCAGCAGCCCCGCGTCTGGGGCCAACGTCCTGACTTTC.

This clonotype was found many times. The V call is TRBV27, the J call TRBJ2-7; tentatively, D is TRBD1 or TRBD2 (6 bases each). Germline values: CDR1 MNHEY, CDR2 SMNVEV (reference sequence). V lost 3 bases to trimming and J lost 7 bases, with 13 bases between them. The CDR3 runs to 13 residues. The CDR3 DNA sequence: TGTGCCAGCAGTTTGGCAGGGGCGGGAGAGCAGTACTTC. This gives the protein CASSLAGAGEQYF.

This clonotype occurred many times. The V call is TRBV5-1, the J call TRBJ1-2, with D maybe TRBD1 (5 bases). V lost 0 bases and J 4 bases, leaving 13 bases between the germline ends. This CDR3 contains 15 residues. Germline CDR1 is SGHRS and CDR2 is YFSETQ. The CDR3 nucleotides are TGCGCCAGCAGCTTGGGATTTGGGACCGTCTATGGCTACACCTTC. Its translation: CASSLGFGTVYGYTF.

The CDR3 region is CASSQERAGGTDARWREQYF. In DNA, the CDR3 is TGTGCCAGCAGCCAAGAGCGAGCAGGGGGCACGGATGCAAGATGGCGCGAGCAGTACTTC. The rearrangement uses TRBV14 and TRBJ2-7, with TRBD1 matching over 8 bases. V shed 0 bases, J shed 6 bases, and the junction held 22 bases outside the gene matches. Germline values: CDR1 SGHDN, CDR2 FVKESK. The CDR3 contains 20 residues.

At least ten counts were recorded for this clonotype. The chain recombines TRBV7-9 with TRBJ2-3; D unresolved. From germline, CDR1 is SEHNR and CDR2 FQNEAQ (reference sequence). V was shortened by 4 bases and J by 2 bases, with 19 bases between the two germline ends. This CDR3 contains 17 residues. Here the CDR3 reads CASSSTSLGRTTDTQYF. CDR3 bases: TGTGCCAGCAGCTCCACCTCCCTCGGAAGGACCACAGATACGCAGTATTTT.

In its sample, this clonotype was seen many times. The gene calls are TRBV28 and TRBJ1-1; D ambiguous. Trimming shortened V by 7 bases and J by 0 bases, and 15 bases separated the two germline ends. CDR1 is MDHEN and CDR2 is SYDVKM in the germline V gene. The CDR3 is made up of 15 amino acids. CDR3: CASNLPRNLNTEAFF. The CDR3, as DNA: TGTGCCAGCAATCTACCCAGAAATTTGAACACTGAAGCTTTCTTT.

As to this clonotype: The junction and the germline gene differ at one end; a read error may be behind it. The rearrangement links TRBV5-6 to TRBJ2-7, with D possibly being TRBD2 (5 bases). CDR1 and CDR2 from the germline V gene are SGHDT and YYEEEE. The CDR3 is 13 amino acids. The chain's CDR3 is CASSLERGPSVDF. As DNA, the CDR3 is TGTGCCAGCAGCTTGGAGCGCGGGCCAAGTGTTGATTTC.

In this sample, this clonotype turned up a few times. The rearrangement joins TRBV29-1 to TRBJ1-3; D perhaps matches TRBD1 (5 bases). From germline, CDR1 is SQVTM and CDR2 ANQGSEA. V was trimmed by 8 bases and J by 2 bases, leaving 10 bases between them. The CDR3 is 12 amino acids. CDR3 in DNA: TGCAGCTCTCAGGGTACTGGAAACACCATATATTTT. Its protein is CSSQGTGNTIYF.

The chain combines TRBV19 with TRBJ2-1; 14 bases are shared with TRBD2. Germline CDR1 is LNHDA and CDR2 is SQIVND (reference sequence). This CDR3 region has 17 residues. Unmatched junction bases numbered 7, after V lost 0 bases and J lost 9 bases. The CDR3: CASSIEGLAGVTGEQFF. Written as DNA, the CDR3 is TGTGCCAGTAGTATAGAGGGACTAGCGGGAGTCACGGGTGAGCAGTTCTTC.

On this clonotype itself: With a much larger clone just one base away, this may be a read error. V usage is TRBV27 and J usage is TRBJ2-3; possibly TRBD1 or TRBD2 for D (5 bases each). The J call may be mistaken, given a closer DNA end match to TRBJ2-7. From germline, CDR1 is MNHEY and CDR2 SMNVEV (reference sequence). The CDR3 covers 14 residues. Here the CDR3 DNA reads TGTGCCAGCAGTTTATGGGCAGGGACGAATGAGCAGTACTTC. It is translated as CASSLWAGTNEQYF.

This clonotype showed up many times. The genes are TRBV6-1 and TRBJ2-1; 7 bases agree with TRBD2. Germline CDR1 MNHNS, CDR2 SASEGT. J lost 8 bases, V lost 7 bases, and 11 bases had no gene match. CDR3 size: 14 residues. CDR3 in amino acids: CASTSGIKGYEQFF. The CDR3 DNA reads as TGTGCCAGCACTAGCGGAATAAAAGGGTATGAGCAGTTCTTC.

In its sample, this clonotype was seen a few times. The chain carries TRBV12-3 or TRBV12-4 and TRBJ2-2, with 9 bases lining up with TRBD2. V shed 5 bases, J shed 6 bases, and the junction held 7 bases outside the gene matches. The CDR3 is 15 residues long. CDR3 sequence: CASSKGTSSAGELFF. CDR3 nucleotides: TGTGCCAGCAGTAAGGGGACTAGCTCGGCCGGGGAGCTGTTTTTT.